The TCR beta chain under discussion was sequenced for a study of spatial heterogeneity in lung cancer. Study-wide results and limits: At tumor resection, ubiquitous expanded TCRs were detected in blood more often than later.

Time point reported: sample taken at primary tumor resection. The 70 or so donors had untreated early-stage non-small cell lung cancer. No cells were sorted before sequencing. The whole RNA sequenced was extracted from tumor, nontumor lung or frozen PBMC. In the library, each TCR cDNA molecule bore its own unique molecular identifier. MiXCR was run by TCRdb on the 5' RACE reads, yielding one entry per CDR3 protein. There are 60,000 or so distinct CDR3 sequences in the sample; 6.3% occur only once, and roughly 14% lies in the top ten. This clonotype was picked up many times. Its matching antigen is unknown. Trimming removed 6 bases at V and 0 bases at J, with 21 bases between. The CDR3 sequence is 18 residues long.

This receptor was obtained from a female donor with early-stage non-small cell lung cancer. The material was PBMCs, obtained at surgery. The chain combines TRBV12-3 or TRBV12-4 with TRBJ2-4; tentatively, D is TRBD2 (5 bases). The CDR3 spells CASSSSTWESLAKNIQYF. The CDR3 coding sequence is TGTGCCAGCAGCTCTAGCACCTGGGAGAGTTTAGCCAAAAACATTCAGTACTTC.